A single sample gave rise to the 14 T cell receptor beta chains below, sequenced in a study of early T cells in non-severe SARS-CoV-2 infection. TCRdb passed the 5' RACE reads through MiXCR, listing each CDR3 protein once. The table shows approximately 48,000 distinct CDR3 sequences, with less than 7.5% occurring only once. The sample here was whole blood, taken at baseline. The receptors derive from an adult who was a healthcare worker with PCR-confirmed SARS-CoV-2 infection or an uninfected control (not recorded which).

The CDR3 DNA follows: TGTGCCAGCAGTTTAGTGGGGTCTGGCTACACCTTC. The encoded protein is CASSLVGSGYTF. The chain is built from TRBV12-3 or TRBV12-4 and TRBJ1-2; no clear D. V was cut by 1 base and J by 7 bases, with 7 bases left in between. This CDR3 region has 12 residues.

This clonotype has a count of ten or more. The rearrangement joins TRBV7-9 to TRBJ2-7, with D perhaps TRBD1 (6 bases). This CDR3 is built from 15 residues. Germline CDR1 SEHNR, CDR2 FQNEAQ (reference sequence). The germline V and J ends were trimmed by 4 bases and 3 bases, with 16 bases remaining between them. The CDR3: CASSSSLGHVYEQYF. As DNA, the CDR3 is TGTGCCAGCAGCTCTTCTTTGGGACACGTCTACGAGCAGTACTTC.

This clonotype came up a few times. J is TRBJ2-1 and V is TRBV11-2; no clear D. The length of the CDR3 is 12 residues. V was clipped by 2 bases and J by 4 bases, with 3 bases between them. The germline CDR1 and CDR2 sequences are SGHAT and FQNNGV. CDR3 nucleotide sequence: TGTGCCAGCAGCTTATCGTACAATGAGCAGTTCTTC. This encodes CASSLSYNEQFF.

The chain combines TRBV4-3 with TRBJ2-1; TRBD1 aligns across 8 bases. The CDR3 has 17 residues. The germline CDR1 and CDR2 sequences are LGHNA and YSLEER. The ends lost 1 base at V and 7 bases at J; junction bases unmatched: 12. The CDR3 loop is CASSQGIWTGLKNEQFF. DNA of the CDR3: TGCGCCAGCAGCCAAGGGATTTGGACAGGGTTGAAAAATGAGCAGTTCTTC.

The table lists this clonotype with a few counts. This sequence joins TRBV20-1 and TRBJ2-3; D gene ambiguous. The CDR3 has 14 residues. Germline assignment: CDR1 DFQATT and CDR2 SNEGSKA (reference sequence). V was clipped by 0 bases and J by 5 bases, with 12 bases between them. DNA of the CDR3: TGCAGTGCTAGAGATTCTCTGGGTGGAGATACGCAGTATTTT. This gives the protein CSARDSLGGDTQYF.

This clonotype has at least ten counts. The chain combines TRBV6-2 or TRBV6-3 with TRBJ2-1, with D maybe TRBD1 (6 bases). The germline V gene has CDR1 MNHEY and CDR2 SVGEGT. The CDR3 consists of 13 residues. Between the trimmed V and J ends, which lost 5 bases and 1 base, there was a span of 6 bases. CDR3: CASSQGSYNEQFF. CDR3 nucleotides: TGTGCCAGCAGTCAGGGGTCCTACAATGAGCAGTTCTTC.

This chain links TRBV5-1 with TRBJ2-3; no firm D call. Germline values: CDR1 SGHRS, CDR2 YFSETQ. Between the trimmed V and J ends, which lost 3 bases and 8 bases, there was a span of 10 bases. This CDR3 has 12 residues. The CDR3: CASSSRVGTQYF. The CDR3 DNA follows: TGCGCCAGCAGCTCCCGGGTCGGTACGCAGTATTTT.

This clonotype was seen ten or more times. The gene calls are TRBV20-1 and TRBJ2-7; D gene uncertain. Per germline, CDR1 DFQATT and CDR2 SNEGSKA (reference sequence). There are 14 residues in the CDR3. V dropped 5 bases and J dropped 4 bases, with 18 bases sitting between them. The CDR3 loop reads CSAPAGFGRYEQYF. The CDR3 DNA reads as TGCAGTGCTCCGGCTGGATTCGGTCGGTACGAGCAGTACTTC.

This clonotype was detected many times. This chain connects TRBV29-1 to TRBJ2-1; no clear D gene. This CDR3 is 12 amino acids long. The V gene lost 6 bases and the J gene lost 0 bases, with 6 bases spanning the gap. Germline V gene lookup returns CDR1 SQVTM and CDR2 ANQGSEA. The CDR3 nucleotides are TGCAGCGTCCAAAGCTCCTACAATGAGCAGTTCTTC. Translated, it gives CSVQSSYNEQFF.

V usage is TRBV18 and J usage is TRBJ2-5, with D hard to call. The CDR3 totals 14 residues. Per germline, CDR1 KGHSH and CDR2 LQKENI. With 3 bases removed from V and 0 bases from J, the gap between germline ends came to 8 bases. CDR3 region: CASSPYANQETQYF. For the CDR3, the DNA is TGTGCCAGCTCACCCTACGCAAACCAAGAGACCCAGTACTTC.

This chain uses TRBV2 with TRBJ2-5, with 10 bases fitting TRBD1. The V segment lost 2 bases and the J segment 2 bases; nucleotides outside the gene matches: 8. The CDR3 has 17 residues. Germline-derived CDR1 and CDR2 are SNHLY and FYNNEI. In nucleotides, the CDR3 is TGTGCCAGCAGTGAAAAATACGGGACAGGGGCGCAAGAGACCCAGTACTTC. Its translation: CASSEKYGTGAQETQYF. The whole variable domain, remainder taken from reference TRBV2 and TRBJ2-5, is EPEVTQTPSHQVTQMGQEVILRCVPISNHLYFYWYRQILGQKVEFLVSFYNNEISEKSEIFDDQFSVERPDGSNFTLKIRSTKLEDSAMYFCASSEKYGTGAQETQYFGPGTRLLVL.

The chain carries TRBV19 and TRBJ1-2; D remains ambiguous. In germline, CDR1 is LNHDA, CDR2 SQIVND (reference sequence). V dropped 1 base and J dropped 4 bases, with 13 bases sitting between them. The CDR3 is 15 amino acids. The CDR3 sequence is CASSIARRVTYGYTF. DNA of the CDR3: TGTGCCAGTAGTATAGCCCGAAGGGTCACCTATGGCTACACCTTC.

The chain links TRBV12-3 or TRBV12-4 to TRBJ1-1; tentatively, D is TRBD1 (5 bases). The CDR3 is 13 amino acids. Trimming stripped 7 bases from V and 4 bases from J, with 13 bases between. CDR3 sequence: CASTWGGGTEAFF. For the CDR3, the DNA is TGTGCCAGCACCTGGGGGGGAGGCACTGAAGCTTTCTTT.

This clonotype was observed a handful of times. The chain couples TRBV24-1 to TRBJ2-1; 8 nucleotides match TRBD1. The CDR3 is 17 amino acids. Per the germline V gene, CDR1 is KGHDR and CDR2 is SFDVKD. V shed 3 bases, J shed 1 base, and the junction held 7 bases outside the gene matches. The CDR3 protein is CATSDTTGGSSYNEQFF. CDR3 bases: TGTGCCACCAGTGATACCACAGGGGGGTCTTCCTACAATGAGCAGTTCTTC.